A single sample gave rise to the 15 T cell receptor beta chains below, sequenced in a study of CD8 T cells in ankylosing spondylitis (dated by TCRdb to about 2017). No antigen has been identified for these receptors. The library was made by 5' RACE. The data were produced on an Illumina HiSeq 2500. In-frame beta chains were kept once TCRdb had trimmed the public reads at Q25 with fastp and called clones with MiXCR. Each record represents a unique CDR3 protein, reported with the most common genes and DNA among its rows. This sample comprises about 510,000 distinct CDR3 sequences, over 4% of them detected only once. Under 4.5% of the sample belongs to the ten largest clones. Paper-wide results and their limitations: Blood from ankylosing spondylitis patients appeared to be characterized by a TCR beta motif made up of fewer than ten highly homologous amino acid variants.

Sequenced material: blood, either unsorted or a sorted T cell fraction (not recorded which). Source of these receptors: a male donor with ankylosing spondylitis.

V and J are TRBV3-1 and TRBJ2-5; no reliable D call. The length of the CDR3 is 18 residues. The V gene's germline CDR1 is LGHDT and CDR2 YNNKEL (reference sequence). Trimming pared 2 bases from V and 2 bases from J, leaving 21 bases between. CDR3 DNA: TGTGCCAGCAGCCAACAGCTCTTTTCGGGCACCCTTCAAGAGACCCAGTACTTC. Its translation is CASSQQLFSGTLQETQYF.

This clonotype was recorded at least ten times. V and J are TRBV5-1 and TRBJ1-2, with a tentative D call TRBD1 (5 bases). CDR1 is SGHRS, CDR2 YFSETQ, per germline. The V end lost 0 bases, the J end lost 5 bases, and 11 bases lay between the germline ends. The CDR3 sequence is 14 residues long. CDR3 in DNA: TGCGCCAGCAGCTTGGCTCTGGGGCAATATGGCTACACCTTC. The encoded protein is CASSLALGQYGYTF.

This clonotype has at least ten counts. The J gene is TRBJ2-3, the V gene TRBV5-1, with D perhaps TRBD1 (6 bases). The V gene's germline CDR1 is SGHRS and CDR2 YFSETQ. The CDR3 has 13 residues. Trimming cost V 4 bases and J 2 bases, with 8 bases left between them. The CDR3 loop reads CASSQGITDTQYF. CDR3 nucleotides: TGCGCCAGCAGCCAGGGGATCACAGATACGCAGTATTTT.

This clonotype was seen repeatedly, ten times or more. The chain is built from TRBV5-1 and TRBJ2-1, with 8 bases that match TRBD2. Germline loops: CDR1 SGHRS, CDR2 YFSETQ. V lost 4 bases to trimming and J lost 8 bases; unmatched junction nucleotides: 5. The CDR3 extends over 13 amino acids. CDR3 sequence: CASSSGTSYEQFF. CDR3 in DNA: TGCGCCAGCAGCAGCGGGACTAGTTATGAGCAGTTCTTC.

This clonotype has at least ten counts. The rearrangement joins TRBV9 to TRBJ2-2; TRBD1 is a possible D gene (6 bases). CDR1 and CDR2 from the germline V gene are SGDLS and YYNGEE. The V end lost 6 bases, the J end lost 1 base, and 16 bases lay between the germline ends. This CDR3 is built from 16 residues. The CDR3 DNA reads TGTGCCAGCACCGAAACAGGGCGGATGAACACCGGGGAGCTGTTTTTT. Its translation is CASTETGRMNTGELFF.

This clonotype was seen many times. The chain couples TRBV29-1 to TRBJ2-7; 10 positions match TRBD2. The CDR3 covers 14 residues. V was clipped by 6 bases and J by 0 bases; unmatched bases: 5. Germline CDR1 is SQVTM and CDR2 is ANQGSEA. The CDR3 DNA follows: TGCAGCGTACTGACTAGCGGGTACTCCTACGAGCAGTACTTC. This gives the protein CSVLTSGYSYEQYF.

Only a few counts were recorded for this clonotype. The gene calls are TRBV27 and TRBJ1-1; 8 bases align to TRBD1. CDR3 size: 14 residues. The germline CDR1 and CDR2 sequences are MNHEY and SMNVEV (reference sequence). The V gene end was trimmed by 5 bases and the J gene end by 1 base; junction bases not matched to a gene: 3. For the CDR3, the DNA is TGTGCCAGCAGTATTGACAGGGGGAACACTGAAGCTTTCTTT. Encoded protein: CASSIDRGNTEAFF.

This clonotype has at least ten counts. CDR3 sequence (DNA): TGTGCCAGCAGCTTACCAGGGTGGTACCAAGAGACCCAGTACTTC. Amino acids: CASSLPGWYQETQYF. The chain employs TRBV7-9 and TRBJ2-5, with D possibly TRBD1 on 5 matching bases. Germline CDR1 and CDR2: SEHNR and FQNEAQ (reference sequence). The V end was cut by 2 bases, the J end by 0 bases, with 10 bases between. CDR3 length: 15 amino acids.

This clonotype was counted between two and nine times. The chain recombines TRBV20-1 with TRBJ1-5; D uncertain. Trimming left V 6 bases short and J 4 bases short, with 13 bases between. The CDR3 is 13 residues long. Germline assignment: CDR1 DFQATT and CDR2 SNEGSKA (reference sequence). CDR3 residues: CSASRFGNQPQHF. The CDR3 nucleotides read TGCAGTGCGTCGAGGTTTGGGAATCAGCCCCAGCATTTT.

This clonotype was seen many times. The CDR3 bases are TGTGCCAGCAGTCAGGGGGAGGGGACCCAGTACTTC. This sequence encodes CASSQGEGTQYF. The chain is built from TRBV27 and TRBJ2-5; either TRBD1 or TRBD2 may fit D (7 bases each). CDR1 is MNHEY, CDR2 SMNVEV, per germline (reference sequence). V was trimmed by 5 bases and J by 7 bases, leaving 11 bases between them. CDR3 length equals 12 residues.

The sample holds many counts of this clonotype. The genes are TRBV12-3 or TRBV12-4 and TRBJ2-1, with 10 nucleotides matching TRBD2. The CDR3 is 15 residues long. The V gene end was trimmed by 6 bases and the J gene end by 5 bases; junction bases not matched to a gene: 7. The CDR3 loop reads CASRTSGRADNEQFF. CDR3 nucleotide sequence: TGTGCCAGCAGGACGAGCGGGAGGGCCGACAATGAGCAGTTCTTC.

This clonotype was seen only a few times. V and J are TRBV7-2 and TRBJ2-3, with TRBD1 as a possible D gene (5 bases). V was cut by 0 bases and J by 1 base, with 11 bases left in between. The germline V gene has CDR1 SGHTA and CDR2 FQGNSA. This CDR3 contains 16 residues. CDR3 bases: TGTGCCAGCAGCTTAGCGGGGCCCCGAGGCACAGATACGCAGTATTTT. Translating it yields CASSLAGPRGTDTQYF. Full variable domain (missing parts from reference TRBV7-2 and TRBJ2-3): GAGVSQSPSNKVTEKGKDVELRCDPISGHTALYWYRQSLGQGLEFLIYFQGNSAPDKSGLPSDRFSAERTGGSVSTLTIQRTQQEDSAVYLCASSLAGPRGTDTQYFGPGTRLTVL.

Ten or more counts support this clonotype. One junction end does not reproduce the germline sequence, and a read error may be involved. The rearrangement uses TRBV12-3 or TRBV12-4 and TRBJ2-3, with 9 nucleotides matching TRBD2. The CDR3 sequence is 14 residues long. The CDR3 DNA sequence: TGTGCCAGCAGTGTAGCGGGAGATGTAGATACGCAGTATTTT. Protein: CASSVAGDVDTQYF.

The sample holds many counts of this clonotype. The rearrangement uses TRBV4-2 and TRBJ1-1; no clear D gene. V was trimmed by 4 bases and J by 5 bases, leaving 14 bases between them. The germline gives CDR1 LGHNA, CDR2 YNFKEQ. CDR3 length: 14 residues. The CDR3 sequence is CASSPHGFFTEAFF. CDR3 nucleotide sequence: TGTGCCAGCAGCCCACATGGTTTTTTTACTGAAGCTTTCTTT.

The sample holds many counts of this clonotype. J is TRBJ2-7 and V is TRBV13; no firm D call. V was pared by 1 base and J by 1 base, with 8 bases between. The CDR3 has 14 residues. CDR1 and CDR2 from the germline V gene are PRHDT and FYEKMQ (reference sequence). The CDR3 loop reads CASSLDPDSYEQYF. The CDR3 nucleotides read TGTGCCAGCAGCTTAGATCCAGATTCCTACGAGCAGTACTTC.